This T cell receptor (beta chain) was recovered during a study of CD8+ T cells in alopecia areata. Overall study results and limits: Unlike in mice, where it was clearer, TCR sharing across patients was less clear, possibly HLA-related. Higher clonality and more expanded CD8+ clones appeared in lesional than normal scalp.

The authors extracted RNA and reverse transcribed it into cDNA as the sequencing template. TCRdb's table, derived via immunoSEQ multiplex PCR, lists solely in-frame clones and lacks some. The sample records 170,000 or so clones, 63% being singletons. Those with alopecia areata gave lesional scalp punch biopsies and peripheral blood. Germline V gives CDR1 GTSNPN, CDR2 SVGIG (reference sequence). The junction had 5 bases not matched to a gene; V was cut back by 4 bases and J by 9 bases. The CDR3 spans 13 residues. Points on this clone: The antigen is not known.

Sample: CD4+ T cells sorted from blood, taken at week 0. This clonotype was obtained from a human donor with alopecia areata. The J gene is TRBJ1-6, the V gene TRBV30; 8 nucleotides line up with TRBD1. In DNA form, the CDR3 reads TGTGCCTGGACCGGGACAGGATCTTCACCCCTCCACTTT. Amino acids: CAWTGTGSSPLHF.